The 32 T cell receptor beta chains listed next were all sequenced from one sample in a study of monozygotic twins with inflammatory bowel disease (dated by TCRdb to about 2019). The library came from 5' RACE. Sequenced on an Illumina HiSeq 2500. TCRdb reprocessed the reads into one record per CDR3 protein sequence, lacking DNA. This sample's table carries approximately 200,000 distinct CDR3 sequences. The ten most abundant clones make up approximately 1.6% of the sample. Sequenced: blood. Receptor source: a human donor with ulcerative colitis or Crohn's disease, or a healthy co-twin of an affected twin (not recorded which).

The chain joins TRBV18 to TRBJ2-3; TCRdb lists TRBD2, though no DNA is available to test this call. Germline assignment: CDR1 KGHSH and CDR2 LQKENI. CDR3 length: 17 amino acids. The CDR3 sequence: CASSPPTSGGRADTQYF.

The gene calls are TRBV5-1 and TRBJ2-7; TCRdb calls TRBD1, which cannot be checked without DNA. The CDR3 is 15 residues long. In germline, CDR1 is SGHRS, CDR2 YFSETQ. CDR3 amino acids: CASSLGTGQKYEQYF.

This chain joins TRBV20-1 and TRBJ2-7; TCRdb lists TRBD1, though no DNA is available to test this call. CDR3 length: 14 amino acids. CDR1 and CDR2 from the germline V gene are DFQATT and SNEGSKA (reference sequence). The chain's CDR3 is CSARVGGDNYEQYF.

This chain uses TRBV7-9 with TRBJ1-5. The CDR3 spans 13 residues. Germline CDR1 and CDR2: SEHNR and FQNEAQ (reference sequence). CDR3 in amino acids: CASSEGGNQPQHF. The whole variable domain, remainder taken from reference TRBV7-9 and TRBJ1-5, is DTGVSQNPRHKITKRGQNVTFRCDPISEHNRLYWYRQTLGQGPEFLTYFQNEAQLEKSRLLSDRFSAERPKGSFSTLEIQRTEQGDSAMYLCASSEGGNQPQHFGDGTRLSIL.

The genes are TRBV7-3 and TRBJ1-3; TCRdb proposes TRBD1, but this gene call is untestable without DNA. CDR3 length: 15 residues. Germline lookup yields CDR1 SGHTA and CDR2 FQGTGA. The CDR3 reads CASSEQGARGNTIYF.

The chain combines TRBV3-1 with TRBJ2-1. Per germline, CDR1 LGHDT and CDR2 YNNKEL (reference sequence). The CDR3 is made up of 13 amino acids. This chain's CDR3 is CASSQMLTNEQFF.

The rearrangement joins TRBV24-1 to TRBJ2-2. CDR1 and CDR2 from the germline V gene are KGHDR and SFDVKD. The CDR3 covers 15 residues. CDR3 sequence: CATSDSGTYTGELFF.

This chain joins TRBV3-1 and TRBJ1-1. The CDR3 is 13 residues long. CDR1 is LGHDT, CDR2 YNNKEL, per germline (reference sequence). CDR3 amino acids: CASSQGENTEAFF. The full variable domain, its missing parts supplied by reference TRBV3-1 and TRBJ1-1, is DTAVSQTPKYLVTQMGNDKSIKCEQNLGHDTMYWYKQDSKKFLKIMFSYNNKELIINETVPNRFSPKSPDKAHLNLHINSLELGDSAVYFCASSQGENTEAFFGQGTRLTVV.

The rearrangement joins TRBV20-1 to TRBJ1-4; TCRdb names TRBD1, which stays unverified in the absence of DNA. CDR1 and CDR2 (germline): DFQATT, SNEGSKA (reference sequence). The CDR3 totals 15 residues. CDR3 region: CSARDPALAREKLFF.

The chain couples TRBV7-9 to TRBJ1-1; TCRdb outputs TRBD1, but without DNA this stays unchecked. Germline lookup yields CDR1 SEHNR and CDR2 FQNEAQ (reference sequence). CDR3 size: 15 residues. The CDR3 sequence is CASSLSPGDNTEAFF.

The CDR3 here is CASTPNPGQASYEQYF. The chain links TRBV12-3 or TRBV12-4 to TRBJ2-7; the TCRdb D gene call, TRBD1, has no DNA to confirm it. The CDR3 loop spans 16 amino acids.

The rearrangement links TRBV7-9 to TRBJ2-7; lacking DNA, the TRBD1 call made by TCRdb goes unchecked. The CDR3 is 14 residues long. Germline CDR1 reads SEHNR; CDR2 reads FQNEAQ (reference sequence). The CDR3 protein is CASNPGTDSYEQYF.

Here the CDR3 reads CASSPNRDPEQYF. The V and J genes are TRBV5-1 and TRBJ2-7; TCRdb names TRBD1, which stays unverified in the absence of DNA. In germline, CDR1 is SGHRS, CDR2 YFSETQ. The length of the CDR3 is 13 residues.

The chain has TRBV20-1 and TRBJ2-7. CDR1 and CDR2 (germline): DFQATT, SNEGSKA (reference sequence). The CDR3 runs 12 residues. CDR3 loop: CSARRDPYEQYF.

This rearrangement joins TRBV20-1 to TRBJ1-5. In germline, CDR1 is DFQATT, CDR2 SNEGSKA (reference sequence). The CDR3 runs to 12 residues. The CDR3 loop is CSVPRAGQPQHF.

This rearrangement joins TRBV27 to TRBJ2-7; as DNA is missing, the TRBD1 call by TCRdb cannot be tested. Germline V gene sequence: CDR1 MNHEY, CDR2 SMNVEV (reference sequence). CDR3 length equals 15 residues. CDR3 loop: CASSTGDTSSYEQYF.

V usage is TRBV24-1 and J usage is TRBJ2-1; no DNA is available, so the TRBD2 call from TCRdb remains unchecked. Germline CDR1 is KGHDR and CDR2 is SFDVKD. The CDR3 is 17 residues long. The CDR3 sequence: CATSDPRLAGGINEQFF.

The CDR3 here is CASGPRSGAFF. The chain joins TRBV6-5 to TRBJ1-1. The CDR3 extends over 11 amino acids. Germline CDR1 MNHEY, CDR2 SVGAGI.

This CDR3 reads CASSLDRAGGKYEQYF. The chain links TRBV11-2 to TRBJ2-7; checking the TCRdb D call of TRBD2 is not possible without DNA. The CDR3 sequence is 16 residues long. Germline CDR1 reads SGHAT; CDR2 reads FQNNGV.

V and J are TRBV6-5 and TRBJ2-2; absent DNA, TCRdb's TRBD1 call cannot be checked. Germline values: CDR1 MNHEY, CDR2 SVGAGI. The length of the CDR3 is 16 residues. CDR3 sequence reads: CASSNTDRVNTGELFF.

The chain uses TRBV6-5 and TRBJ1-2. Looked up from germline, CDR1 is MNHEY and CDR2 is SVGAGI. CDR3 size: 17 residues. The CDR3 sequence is CASSYSSPYTGGYGYTF.

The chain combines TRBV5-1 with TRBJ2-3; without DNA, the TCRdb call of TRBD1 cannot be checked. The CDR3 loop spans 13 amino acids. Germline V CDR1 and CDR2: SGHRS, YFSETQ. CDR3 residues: CASSATGGSTQYF.

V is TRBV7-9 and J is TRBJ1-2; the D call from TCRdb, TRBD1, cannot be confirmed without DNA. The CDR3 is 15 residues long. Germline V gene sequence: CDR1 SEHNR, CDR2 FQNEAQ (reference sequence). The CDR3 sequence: CASSTRDRMSYGYTF.

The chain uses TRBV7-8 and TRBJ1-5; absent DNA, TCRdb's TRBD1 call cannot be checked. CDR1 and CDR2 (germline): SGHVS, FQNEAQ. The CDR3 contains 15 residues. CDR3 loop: CASSARTLSNQPQHF.

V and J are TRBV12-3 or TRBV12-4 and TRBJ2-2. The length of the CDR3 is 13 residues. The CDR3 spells CASSLRQTGELFF.

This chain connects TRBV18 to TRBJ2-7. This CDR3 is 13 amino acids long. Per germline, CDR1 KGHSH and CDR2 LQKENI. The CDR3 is CASSPAAAYEQYF.

The CDR3 reads CASSKRLAGGRDEQFF. The gene calls are TRBV11-3 and TRBJ2-1; TCRdb's assignment of TRBD2 cannot be checked, as there is no DNA. The length of the CDR3 is 16 residues. Germline CDR1 reads SGHNT; CDR2 reads YENEEA.

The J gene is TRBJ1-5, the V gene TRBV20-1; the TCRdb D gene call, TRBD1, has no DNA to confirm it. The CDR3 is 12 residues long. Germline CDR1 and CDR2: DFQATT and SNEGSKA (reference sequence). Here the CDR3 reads CSATQGSQPQHF.

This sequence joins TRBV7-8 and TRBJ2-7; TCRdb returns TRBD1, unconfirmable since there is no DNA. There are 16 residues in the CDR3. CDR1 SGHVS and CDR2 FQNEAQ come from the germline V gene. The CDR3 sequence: CASSLEPLAGRYEQYF.

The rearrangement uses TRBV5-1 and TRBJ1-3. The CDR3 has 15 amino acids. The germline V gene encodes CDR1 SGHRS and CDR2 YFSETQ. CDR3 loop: CASSREGSSGNTIYF.

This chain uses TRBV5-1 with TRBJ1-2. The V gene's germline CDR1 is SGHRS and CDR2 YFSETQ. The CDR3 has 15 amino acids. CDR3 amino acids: CASSPREGTHYGYTF.

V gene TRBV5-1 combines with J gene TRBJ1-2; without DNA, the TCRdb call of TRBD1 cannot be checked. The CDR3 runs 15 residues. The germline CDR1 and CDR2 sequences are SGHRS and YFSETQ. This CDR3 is CASRSRDGPTYGYTF. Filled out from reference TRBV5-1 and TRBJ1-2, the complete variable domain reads KAGVTQTPRYLIKTRGQQVTLSCSPISGHRSVSWYQQTPGQGLQFLFEYFSETQRNKGNFPGRFSGRQFSNSRSEMNVSTLELGDSALYLCASRSRDGPTYGYTFGSGTRLTVV.